The 17 T cell receptor beta chains below come from one sample, sequenced in a study of metastatic and nonmetastatic thyroid tumors. No treatment of any kind had been given to any patient before thyroid surgery. With MiXCR, TCRdb called clones anew from the PCR reads. The table has 37,000 or so clones, roughly a sixth seen once. Material: blood. The source of these receptors is a male donor with papillary thyroid cancer or a benign thyroid nodule (not recorded which). Some clones in this sample may be carry-over from other donors' samples.

This clone was seen repeatedly, ten times or more. The chain combines TRBV11-1 with TRBJ2-4, with 9 bases identical to TRBD2. V trimming: 4 bases; J trimming: 1 base; junction bases outside the gene matches: 14. Germline CDR1 SGHAT, CDR2 FQDESV (reference sequence). The CDR3 contains 19 residues. The CDR3 nucleotides read TGTGCCAGCAGCTCCTGGGTAGCGGGAGTATCTAGGGCCAAAAACATTCAGTACTTC. It yields the protein CASSSWVAGVSRAKNIQYF.

This clone was detected many times. The rearrangement uses TRBV20-1 and TRBJ2-5; D is perhaps TRBD1 (6 bases). Germline values: CDR1 DFQATT, CDR2 SNEGSKA (reference sequence). Trimming pared 1 base from V and 3 bases from J, leaving 18 bases between. The CDR3 is 16 amino acids. CDR3: CSARGPGRDTKETQYF. The CDR3 nucleotides are TGCAGTGCTAGAGGGCCAGGAAGGGACACCAAAGAGACCCAGTACTTC.

For this clone: The junction differs from germline at one of its ends, possibly a read error. The chain links TRBV3-1 to TRBJ2-1; possibly TRBD1 or TRBD2 for D (6 bases each). The CDR3 extends over 13 amino acids. Germline lookup yields CDR1 LGHDT and CDR2 YNNKEL (reference sequence). This CDR3 reads CASISPGANAQFF. The CDR3 DNA is TGTGCCAGCATTAGTCCGGGGGCAAATGCGCAGTTCTTC.

This clone was counted many times. At one end the junction does not follow the germline gene, possibly because of a read error. The chain is built from TRBV6-1 and TRBJ2-1; D unclear. The CDR3 totals 15 residues. CDR1 is MNHNS and CDR2 is SASEGT in the germline V gene. CDR3 DNA: TGTGCCAGCAGTGAGCCCTCCGGGCCCTACAATGAGCGGTTCTTC. It is translated as CASSEPSGPYNERFF.

Many counts were recorded for this clone. V and J are TRBV6-5 and TRBJ2-6; D is unclear. This CDR3 spans 15 amino acids. Trimming took 0 bases from V and 0 from J, leaving 3 bases between them. Germline CDR1 is MNHEY and CDR2 is SVGAGI. This CDR3 reads CASSYSSSGANVLTF. The CDR3 DNA is TGTGCCAGCAGTTACTCAAGCTCTGGGGCCAACGTCCTGACTTTC.

This clone has at least ten counts. This chain uses TRBV7-9 with TRBJ1-6; D is undetermined. The length of the CDR3 is 12 residues. Germline V CDR1 and CDR2: SEHNR, FQNEAQ (reference sequence). Trimming left V 8 bases short and J 9 bases short, with 11 bases between. The CDR3 region has the DNA TGTGCCAGCGGCGTGGATCTTTCACCCCTCCACTTT. It codes for CASGVDLSPLHF.

This clone counts as medium-sized (0.01 to 0.1%). This sequence joins TRBV19 and TRBJ2-1; D possibly matches TRBD1 or TRBD2 (6 bases each). The CDR3 totals 15 residues. The V and J ends lost 7 bases and 0 bases respectively, with 13 bases between them. Germline-derived CDR1 and CDR2 are LNHDA and SQIVND (reference sequence). CDR3: CASTFGGGSYNEQFF. The CDR3, as DNA: TGTGCCAGTACCTTTGGAGGGGGCTCCTACAATGAGCAGTTCTTC.

By share, this clone counts as medium-sized. This chain links TRBV2 with TRBJ1-2; 9 nucleotides align to TRBD1. Looked up from germline, CDR1 is SNHLY and CDR2 is FYNNEI. J gave up 8 bases and V 8 bases, and 9 bases lay outside the gene matches. The CDR3 spans 13 residues. CDR3 nucleotides: TGTGCCAGCGGCCGGGACAGGGCCGGCGGCTACACCTTC. It specifies CASGRDRAGGYTF.

On this clone itself: A junction boundary mismatches the germline segment, possibly from a read error. The chain couples TRBV20-1 to TRBJ1-5; no clear D. The CDR3 is 13 amino acids. CDR1 and CDR2 from the germline V gene are DFQATT and SNEGSKA (reference sequence). CDR3 nucleotide sequence: TGCAGTGCCCAACGGGGTGGCGTTTTTCATGAGCACTTT. It translates to CSAQRGGVFHEHF.

This clone has at least ten counts. The V gene is TRBV3-1, the J gene TRBJ2-3; D unclear. The V gene's germline CDR1 is LGHDT and CDR2 YNNKEL (reference sequence). CDR3 length equals 15 residues. The ends were cut back, 1 base at V and 0 bases at J, with 8 bases in the middle. The chain's CDR3 is CASSQVNPSTDTQYF. CDR3 bases: TGTGCCAGCAGCCAAGTAAATCCTAGCACAGATACGCAGTATTTT.

This clone was seen a few times. The CDR3 loop reads CASSYSETTQYF. DNA for the CDR3: TGTGCCAGCAGTTATTCGGAGACTACCCAGTACTTC. The rearrangement uses TRBV6-9 and TRBJ2-5; D unresolved. CDR1 MNHGY and CDR2 SVAAGI come from the germline V gene. This CDR3 contains 12 residues. V lost 0 bases and J lost 8, with 7 bases in between.

V is TRBV12-3 or TRBV12-4 and J is TRBJ2-7; 7 bases align to TRBD1. The V segment lost 5 bases and the J segment 5 bases; nucleotides outside the gene matches: 9. The CDR3 sequence is 14 residues long. The CDR3 nucleotides are TGTGCCAGCAGTCCACAGGGGTGGAAGAACGAGCAGTACTTC. Amino acid sequence: CASSPQGWKNEQYF.

Concerning this clone: It is unclear where the CDR3 begins or ends on the DNA, so no DNA is shown, and the CDR3 is as TCRdb lists it. V and J are TRBV7-5 and TRBJ2-7; TRBD1, the table's D call, lacks a check against the DNA. TRBV7-5 is a known pseudogene. The CDR3 length equals 21 residues, ends included. CDR3 residues: CTSVPEVSKPPDRGDPYEQYF.

This clone was observed at least ten times. This rearrangement joins TRBV19 to TRBJ2-2, with D possibly called TRBD1 or TRBD2 (6 bases each). The germline V and J ends were trimmed by 1 base and 1 base, with 13 bases remaining between them. Germline V lookup: CDR1 LNHDA, CDR2 SQIVND (reference sequence). The CDR3 length is 17 residues. The CDR3 DNA is TGTGCCAGTAGTATAGCGTCGGGGGCTGGGAACACCGGGGAGCTGTTTTTT. Protein: CASSIASGAGNTGELFF.

This sequence joins TRBV20-1 and TRBJ2-3; a weak D match, TRBD1 (5 bases). The CDR3 runs 16 residues. V lost 0 bases and J 7 bases, leaving 20 bases between the germline ends. CDR1 DFQATT and CDR2 SNEGSKA come from the germline V gene (reference sequence). The CDR3 loop reads CSARDLGLSRAHTQYF. The CDR3 DNA follows: TGCAGTGCTAGAGACCTGGGGCTATCACGTGCACATACGCAGTATTTT.

At least ten counts were recorded for this clone. The chain employs TRBV7-2 and TRBJ2-5; maybe TRBD1 (5 bases). The V gene's germline CDR1 is SGHTA and CDR2 FQGNSA. V lost 3 bases, J lost 4 bases, and 12 bases lay in between. The CDR3 has 14 residues. The CDR3, as DNA: TGTGCCAGCAGCTTGGAAGCTCAGGGAGAGACCCAGTACTTC. Amino acid sequence: CASSLEAQGETQYF.

The CDR3 DNA sequence: TGTGCCAGCAGCCCAACTAGCGGGGGCTACGAGCAGTACTTC. It yields the protein CASSPTSGGYEQYF. V and J are TRBV7-3 and TRBJ2-7; 11 positions match TRBD2. Trimming removed 5 bases from V and 3 bases from J; junction bases left unmatched: 3. The CDR3 loop spans 14 amino acids. Germline CDR1 SGHTA, CDR2 FQGTGA. The entire variable domain, with the rest obtained from reference TRBV7-3 and TRBJ2-7, is as follows: GAGVSQTPSNKVTEKGKYVELRCDPISGHTALYWYRQSLGQGPEFLIYFQGTGAADDSGLPNDRFFAVRPEGSVSTLKIQRTERGDSAVYLCASSPTSGGYEQYFGPGTRLTVT.